The sequence of this T cell receptor (beta chain) was determined in a study of cytomegalovirus exposure and HLA in healthy donors (dated by TCRdb to 2016 to 2017). At the level of the whole study: An earlier analysis of roughly 500 of the donors reported roughly 270 Gb of sequence data and 100 million to 130 million unique TCR beta sequences from 150 million to 200 million T cells. An early release that covered around 590 HLA-typed donors contained about 300 gigabases of sequencing data and tens of millions of unique TCR sequences. Among the roughly 400 genotyped donors, more than 70% belonged to the genetic ancestry cluster associated with self-reported Caucasian donors. The study aimed to test whether signatures of past pathogen exposure could be identified by cataloging public T cell receptors. The study profiled the T cell repertoires of hundreds of subjects by immunosequencing and related them to cytomegalovirus serostatus. In addition to the first cohort of approximately 670 subjects, a separate validation cohort of 120 different subjects was used. The study combined high-throughput TCR immunosequencing, statistical association of individual TCRs with disease status, and machine learning to predict cytomegalovirus infection status. To study patterns of TCR occurrence, a later analysis re-analyzed previously published TCR beta repertoires from 666 donors and added high-resolution HLA genotyping. The later analysis used no new phenotypic data to find candidate immune exposures, relying instead on TCR beta sequences and their occurrence across donors. An earlier analysis of around 540 of the donors applied high-throughput TCR beta sequencing to assess whether each TCR beta V gene segment acted as functional or pseudogenic. Alongside the repertoire data, information on donor age, sex, ethnicity and CMV serostatus was compiled. A later genetic analysis took genome-wide SNP genotypes for about 65% of the 666 donors and used that subset as a discovery cohort. Every discovery cohort repertoire had been produced on one sequencing platform. Class I and class II HLA loci were covered by the typing at four-digit resolution. Typing coverage differed by locus: A, B, C, DRB1 and DQB1 were typed in roughly 620-630 donors, DQA1 in 500 to 550, DPA1 in some 610, and DPB1 in approximately 450. Because of strong linkage in the cohort, five DR-DQ haplotypes were treated as single units for association and clustering. Across 398 genotyped donors of the cohort, an average of about 240,000 unique TCR beta nucleotide sequences per donor were sequenced, and approximately 19% of those sequences were non-productive. The study at large found these results: In a later genetic analysis, fewer N-insertions in productive TCRs were reported among donors in an Asian-associated ancestry cluster than the 666-donor mean. The cohort was sequenced for TCR beta chains only, and without alpha or paired-chain data the features that could be detected were limited. A few of the identified cytomegalovirus-associated TCR beta chains were confirmed in vitro to be specific for cytomegalovirus antigens. The presence/absence analyses assumed that sequencing depth was roughly uniform across donors, and that assumption may not be true. In a later genetic analysis, a missense DCLRE1C variant was associated with V-gene and J-gene trimming of TCR beta chains, and the association was replicated in an independent cohort. According to a later analysis, most CMV-associated TCR beta chains appeared to be HLA-restricted, and the HLA associations seemed to be driven largely by CMV exposure. Immune exposure information for the cohort was limited to CMV serostatus. According to a later analysis, TCR association rates differed among HLA loci, with DRB1 alleles showing the most associated TCRs and HLA-C alleles showing the fewest. Broadly in line with IMGT annotations, most TCR beta V segments showed up in productive rearrangements about 87% or about 30% of the time in an earlier analysis of some 590 of the donors. A cluster of highly shared sequence variants was judged likely to represent a technical artifact of the sequencing pipeline. Because HLA typing was missing for some donors at each locus, association tests included only the typed subset. A total of around 150 TCR beta chains were listed by the study as associated with cytomegalovirus. In a later analysis, HLA-associated TCR beta chains were found to be more clonally expanded and to have lower generation probabilities than equally common non-associated chains. Correlated functional status among segregating V segments might be attributable to linkage disequilibrium, but an unknown experimental factor could not be ruled out. In both the original and validation cohorts, the classifier was reported to diagnose cytomegalovirus status with high specificity and sensitivity. Assigning TCR associations to individual alleles was difficult when HLA alleles, especially DR and DQ, strongly co-occurred. The authors suggested that the approach could potentially be extended to other disease states and immunological phenotypes. A further reported finding was that TCR beta sequences accurately predicted the HLA-A and HLA-B alleles for most subjects in the first cohort. At a false discovery rate of 0.05, a later analysis linked about 17,000 TCR beta sequences to specific HLA alleles. Most TCR sequences were seen in very few donors, while some public TCRs were found in many individuals. Several of the top co-occurrence clusters appeared to be linked to parvovirus B19, influenza, CMV and Epstein-Barr virus, according to a later analysis. Because the 87-base-pair reads could not distinguish some IMGT-functional V segments, including TRBV6-2 and TRBV6-3, those segments were excluded. The earlier analysis of 587 of the donors excluded about 16 rarely observed V segments, including chromosome 9 orphons, because counts were too low.

V gives up 6 bases and J gives up 2 bases, and the segment between their germline ends measures 7 bases. The germline V gene supplies CDR1 SNHLY and CDR2 FYNNEI. Counted from cysteine to phenylalanine, this CDR3 has 12 amino acids. Only the CDR3 DNA is retained, 36 bases long and in frame from the first base. In total, 600 or so healthy bone marrow donors made up the cohort. All cohort members were sampled while nominally healthy, although unrecorded immune exposures were likely present. The donor tested CMV seronegative and was one of the 352 seronegative cohort members. A peripheral blood sample was provided by each donor, and peripheral blood mononuclear cells were used for TCR beta sequencing. Genomic DNA extraction from the blood cell samples was performed with the Qiagen DNeasy Blood Extraction Kit. Worth noting for this clone: Its antigen is not yet known. Base qualities are missing; no much larger clone stands one base away.

The method behind the library was the immunoSEQ multiplex PCR assay. The multiplex PCR relied on a mix of 60 forward primers for TCR Vbeta segments and 13 reverse primers for TCR Jbeta segments. Amplification of the CDR3 region of rearranged TCR beta genes was performed with a multiplex PCR assay on genomic DNA. On the Illumina HiSeq System, the amplified TCR beta libraries were sequenced as 87-base-pair reads. Per the original workflow: A later analysis tallied around 82 million unique TCR beta chains across the 640 or so repertoires, and approximately 9.9 million of those chains were shared by two or more donors. To remove PCR and sequencing errors, raw reads were error-corrected and collapsed into unique sequences using a nearest-neighbor algorithm that merged closely related sequences. To assign V, D and J gene segments, CDR3 sequences were aligned to IMGT reference sequences. For a sequence to be retained, at least a six-nucleotide match to both a V gene segment and a J gene segment was required. A rearrangement counted as productive if the CDR3 had no stop codons and remained in frame with V and J, and every other rearrangement counted as non-productive. CDR3 was defined by IMGT convention, running from the second conserved V-encoded cysteine to the conserved J-encoded phenylalanine. Sequences without an unambiguous match to a single V gene segment were excluded from the earlier analysis of about 640 of the donors. In an earlier analysis of 587 of the donors, V segments were called functional above 56.7% productive rearrangements and were called segregating when the between-donor standard deviation exceeded 5%. A statistical classification framework was built for diagnosing cytomegalovirus status from the catalog of TCR beta chain sequences. V and J gene assignment, in a later analysis, came from comparing TCR nucleotide sequences with IMGT/GENE-DB human TR gene sequences. A later analysis assigned CDR3 sequences and most-parsimonious VDJ recombination scenarios with the TCRdist pipeline. A later analysis defined each TCR beta chain by its CDR3 amino acid sequence plus V-gene family, and excluded reads lacking a unique V-gene family. In a later analysis, fewer than 650 highly shared, low-generation-probability nucleotide sequences were removed to address suspected cross-contamination and a sequencing artifact. In a later analysis, a clonal expansion index for each public chain was calculated from normalized within-repertoire ranks of inferred template counts. A later analysis computed generation probabilities with a VDJ recombination model fitted to out-of-frame rearrangements, and checked the results against IGoR. In a later analysis, hypergeometric tests were used to score TCR-TCR, TCR-HLA and TCR-CMV co-occurrence, with a repertoire-size bias correction applied to TCR pairs. In a later analysis, false discovery rates were estimated by permuting HLA or CMV assignments 20 times. A later analysis grouped co-occurring TCRs with DBSCAN, adding TCRdist sequence similarity when clustering within HLA-allele-positive subsets. Repertoires with fewer than 30,000 or more than 120,000 public chains, plus five repertoires with anomalous nucleotide sharing, were excluded from co-occurrence clustering. The table was pulled from immuneACCESS by TCRdb, which kept in-frame rearrangements only. Such tables lose some clones; where checked, under half of the loss comes from unresolved V genes, and the rest has no known cause. V and J calls and clone size follow that table, whereas D and trimming were derived from the DNA. This sample gives about 200,000 clones in total; 86% of them show up just once. Jointly, the top ten make up roughly 0.34% of the sample.

Sequencing was done on a sample of PBMCs. The chain was built from TRBV2 and TRBJ2-5; no D gene call is confident. This clonotype originated in a woman in her 30s in good health and CMV-seronegative. The DNA reads TGTGCCAGCAGGACTTGGCAAGAGACCCAGTACTTC. Its protein product is CASRTWQETQYF.